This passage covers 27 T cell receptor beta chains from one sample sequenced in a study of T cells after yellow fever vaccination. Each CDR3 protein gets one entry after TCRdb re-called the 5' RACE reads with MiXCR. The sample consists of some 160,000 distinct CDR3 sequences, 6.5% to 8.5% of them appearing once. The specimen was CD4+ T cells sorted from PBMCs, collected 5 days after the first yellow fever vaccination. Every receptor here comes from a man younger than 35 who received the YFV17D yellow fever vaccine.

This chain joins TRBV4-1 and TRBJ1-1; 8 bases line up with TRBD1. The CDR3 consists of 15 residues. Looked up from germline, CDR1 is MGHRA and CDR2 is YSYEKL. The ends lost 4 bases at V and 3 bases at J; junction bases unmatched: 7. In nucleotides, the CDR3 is TGCGCCAGCAGCCCCCAGACAGGGGCGGACACTGAAGCTTTCTTT. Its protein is CASSPQTGADTEAFF.

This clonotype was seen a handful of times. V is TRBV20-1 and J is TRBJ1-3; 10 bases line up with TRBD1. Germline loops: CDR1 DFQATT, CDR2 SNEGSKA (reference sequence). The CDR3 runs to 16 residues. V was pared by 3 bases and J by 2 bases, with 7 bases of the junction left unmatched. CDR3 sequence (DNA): TGCAGTGCTAGGGACAGGGGGGTTTCGACTGGAAACACCATATATTTT. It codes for CSARDRGVSTGNTIYF.

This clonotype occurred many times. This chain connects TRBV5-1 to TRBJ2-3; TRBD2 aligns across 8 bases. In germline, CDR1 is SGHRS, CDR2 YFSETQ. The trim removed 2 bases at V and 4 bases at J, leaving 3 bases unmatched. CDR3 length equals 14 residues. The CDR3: CASSFYGGADTQYF. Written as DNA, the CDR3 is TGCGCCAGCAGCTTTTACGGGGGGGCAGATACGCAGTATTTT.

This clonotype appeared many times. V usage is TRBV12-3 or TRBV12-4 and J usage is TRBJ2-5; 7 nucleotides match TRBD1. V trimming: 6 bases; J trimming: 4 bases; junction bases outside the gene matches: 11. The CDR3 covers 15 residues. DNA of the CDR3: TGTGCCAGCAGATACTTTCAGGGGGTTAGAGAGACCCAGTACTTC. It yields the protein CASRYFQGVRETQYF.

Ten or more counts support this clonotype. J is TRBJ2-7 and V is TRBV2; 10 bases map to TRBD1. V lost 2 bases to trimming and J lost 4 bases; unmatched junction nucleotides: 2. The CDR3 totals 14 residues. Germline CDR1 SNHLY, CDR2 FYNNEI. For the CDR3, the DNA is TGTGCCAGCAGTGAACAGGGACAGGGGTACGAGCAGTACGTC. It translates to CASSEQGQGYEQYV.

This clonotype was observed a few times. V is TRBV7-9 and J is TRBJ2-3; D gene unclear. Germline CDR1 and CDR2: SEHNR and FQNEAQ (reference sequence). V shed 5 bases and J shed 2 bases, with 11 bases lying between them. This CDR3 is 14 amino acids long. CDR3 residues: CASSIRLFTDTQYF. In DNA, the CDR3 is TGTGCCAGCAGCATCAGACTTTTCACAGATACGCAGTATTTT.

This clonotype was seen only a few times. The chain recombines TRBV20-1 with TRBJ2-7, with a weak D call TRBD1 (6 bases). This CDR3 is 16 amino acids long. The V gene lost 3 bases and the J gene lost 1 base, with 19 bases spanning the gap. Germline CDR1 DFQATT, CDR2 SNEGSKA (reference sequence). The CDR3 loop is CSARYNLGGASYEQYF. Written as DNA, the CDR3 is TGCAGTGCTAGGTATAACTTAGGGGGAGCGTCCTACGAGCAGTACTTC.

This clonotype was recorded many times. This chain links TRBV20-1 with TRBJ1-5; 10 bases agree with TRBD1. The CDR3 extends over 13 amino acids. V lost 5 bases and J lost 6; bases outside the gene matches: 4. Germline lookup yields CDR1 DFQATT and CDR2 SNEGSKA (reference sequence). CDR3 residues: CSADRGRSQPQHF. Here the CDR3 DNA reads TGCAGTGCTGACAGGGGGCGCAGTCAGCCCCAGCATTTT.

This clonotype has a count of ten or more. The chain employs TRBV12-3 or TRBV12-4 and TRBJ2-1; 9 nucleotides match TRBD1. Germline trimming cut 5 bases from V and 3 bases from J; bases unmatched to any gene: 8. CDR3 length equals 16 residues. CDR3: CASSPYDRGDYNEQFF. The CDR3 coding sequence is TGTGCCAGCAGTCCCTATGACAGGGGGGACTACAATGAGCAGTTCTTC.

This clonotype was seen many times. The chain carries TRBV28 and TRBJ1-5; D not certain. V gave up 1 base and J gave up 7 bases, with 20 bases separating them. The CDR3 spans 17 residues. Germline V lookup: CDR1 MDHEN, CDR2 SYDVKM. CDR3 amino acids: CASSLLTARLLVQPQHF. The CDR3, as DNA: TGTGCCAGCAGTTTATTAACAGCCAGGCTATTGGTCCAGCCCCAGCATTTT.

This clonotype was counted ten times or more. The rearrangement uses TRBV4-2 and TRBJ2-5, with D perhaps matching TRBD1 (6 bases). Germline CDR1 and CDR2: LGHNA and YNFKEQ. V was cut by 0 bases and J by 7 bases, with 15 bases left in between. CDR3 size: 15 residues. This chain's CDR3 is CASSQDRDTESTQYF. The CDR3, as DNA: TGTGCCAGCAGCCAAGATCGGGACACCGAGTCGACCCAGTACTTC.

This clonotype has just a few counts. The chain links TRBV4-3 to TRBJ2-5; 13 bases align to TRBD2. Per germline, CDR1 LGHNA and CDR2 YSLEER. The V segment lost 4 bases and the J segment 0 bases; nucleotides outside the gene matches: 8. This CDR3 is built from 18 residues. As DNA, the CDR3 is TGCGCCAGCAGCCCCCGGACTAGCGGGGGCCTGTACCAAGAGACCCAGTACTTC. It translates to CASSPRTSGGLYQETQYF.

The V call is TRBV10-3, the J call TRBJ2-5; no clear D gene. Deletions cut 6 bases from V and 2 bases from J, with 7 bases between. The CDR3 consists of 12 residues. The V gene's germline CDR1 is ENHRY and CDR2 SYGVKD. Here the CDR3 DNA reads TGTGCCATCAGAGGCGCTCAAGAGACCCAGTACTTC. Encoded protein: CAIRGAQETQYF.

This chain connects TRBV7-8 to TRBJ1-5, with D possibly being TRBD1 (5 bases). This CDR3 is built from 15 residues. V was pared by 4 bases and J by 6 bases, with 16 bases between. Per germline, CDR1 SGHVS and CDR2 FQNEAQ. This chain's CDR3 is CASSSTWGVGQPQHF. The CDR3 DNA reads TGTGCCAGCAGCTCGACGTGGGGGGTAGGTCAGCCCCAGCATTTT.

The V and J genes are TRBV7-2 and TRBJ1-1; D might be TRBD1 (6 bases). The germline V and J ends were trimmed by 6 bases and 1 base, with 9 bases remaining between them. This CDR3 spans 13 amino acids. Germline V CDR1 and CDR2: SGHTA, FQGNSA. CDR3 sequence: CASRQQGNTEAFF. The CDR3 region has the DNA TGTGCCAGCAGGCAACAGGGGAACACTGAAGCTTTCTTT.

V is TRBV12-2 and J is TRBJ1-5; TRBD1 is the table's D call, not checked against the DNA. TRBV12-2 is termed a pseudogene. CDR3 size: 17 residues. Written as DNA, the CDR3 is TGTGCAAGTCGCTTAGCCTCCGGAACAGATAGCAATCAGCCCCAGCATTTT. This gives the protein CASRLASGTDSNQPQHF.

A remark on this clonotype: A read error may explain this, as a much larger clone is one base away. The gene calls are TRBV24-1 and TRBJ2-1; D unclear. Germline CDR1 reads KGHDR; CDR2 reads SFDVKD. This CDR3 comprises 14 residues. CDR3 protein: CATSKGSYPHEQLF. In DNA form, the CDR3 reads TGTGCAACCAGTAAAGGGTCCTATCCACACGAGCAGCTCTTC.

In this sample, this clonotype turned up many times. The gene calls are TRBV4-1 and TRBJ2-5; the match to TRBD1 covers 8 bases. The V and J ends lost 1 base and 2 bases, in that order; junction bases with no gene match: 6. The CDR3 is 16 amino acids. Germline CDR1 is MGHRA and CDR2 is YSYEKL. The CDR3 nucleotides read TGCGCCAGCAGCCAAGGACTCACAGGGGGGCAAGAGACCCAGTACTTC. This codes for CASSQGLTGGQETQYF.

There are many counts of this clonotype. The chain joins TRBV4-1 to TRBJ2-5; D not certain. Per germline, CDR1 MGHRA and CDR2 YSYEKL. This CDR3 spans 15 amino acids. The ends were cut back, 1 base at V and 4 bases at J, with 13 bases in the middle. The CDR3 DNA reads TGCGCCAGCAGCCAAGTGGGGATAAGGAGAGAGACCCAGTACTTC. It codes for CASSQVGIRRETQYF.

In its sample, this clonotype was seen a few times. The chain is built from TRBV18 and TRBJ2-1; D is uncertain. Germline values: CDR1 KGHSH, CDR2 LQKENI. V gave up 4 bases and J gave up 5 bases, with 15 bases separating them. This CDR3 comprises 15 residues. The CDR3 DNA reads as TGTGCCAGCTCACTAAGTTATCATATGGACAATGAGCAGTTCTTC. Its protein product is CASSLSYHMDNEQFF.

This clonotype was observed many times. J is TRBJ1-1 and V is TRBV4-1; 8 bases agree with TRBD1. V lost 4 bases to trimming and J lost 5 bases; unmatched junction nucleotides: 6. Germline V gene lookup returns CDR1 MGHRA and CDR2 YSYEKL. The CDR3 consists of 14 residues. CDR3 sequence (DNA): TGCGCCAGCAGCCGAGGACAGGGAGGAACTGAAGCTTTCTTT. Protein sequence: CASSRGQGGTEAFF.

CDR3 nucleotide sequence: TGTGCCAGCAGCCAAGACCGGCAGTTGAACACTGAAGCTTTCTTT. This codes for CASSQDRQLNTEAFF. The rearrangement links TRBV4-2 to TRBJ1-1; D ambiguous. V was shortened by 0 bases and J by 0 bases, with 8 bases between the two germline ends. This CDR3 is 15 amino acids long. Germline V gene lookup returns CDR1 LGHNA and CDR2 YNFKEQ.

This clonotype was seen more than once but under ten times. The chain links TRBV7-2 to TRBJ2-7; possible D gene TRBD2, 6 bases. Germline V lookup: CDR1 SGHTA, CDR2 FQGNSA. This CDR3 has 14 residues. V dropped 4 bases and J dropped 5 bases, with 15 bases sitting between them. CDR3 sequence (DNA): TGTGCCAGCAGCTCCAGAGGAGGGGCGGACGAGCAGTACGTC. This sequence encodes CASSSRGGADEQYV.

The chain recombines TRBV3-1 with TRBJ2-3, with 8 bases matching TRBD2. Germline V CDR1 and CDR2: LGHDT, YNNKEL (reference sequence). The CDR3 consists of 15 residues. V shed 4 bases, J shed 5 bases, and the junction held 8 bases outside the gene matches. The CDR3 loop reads CASSPPGGGRDTQYF. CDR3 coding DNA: TGTGCCAGCAGCCCCCCGGGCGGGGGGAGAGATACGCAGTATTTT.

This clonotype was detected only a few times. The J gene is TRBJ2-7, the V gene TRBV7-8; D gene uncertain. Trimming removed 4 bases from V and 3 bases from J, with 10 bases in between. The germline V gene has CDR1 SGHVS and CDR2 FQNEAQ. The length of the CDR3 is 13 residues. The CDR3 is CASSSQESYEQYV. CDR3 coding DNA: TGTGCCAGCAGCTCCCAGGAGAGCTACGAGCAGTACGTC.

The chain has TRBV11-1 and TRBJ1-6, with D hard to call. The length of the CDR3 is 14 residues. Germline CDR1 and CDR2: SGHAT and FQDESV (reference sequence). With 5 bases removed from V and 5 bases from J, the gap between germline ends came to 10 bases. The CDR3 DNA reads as TGTGCCAGCAGCCTACAGTTAAATAATTCACCCCTCCACTTT. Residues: CASSLQLNNSPLHF.

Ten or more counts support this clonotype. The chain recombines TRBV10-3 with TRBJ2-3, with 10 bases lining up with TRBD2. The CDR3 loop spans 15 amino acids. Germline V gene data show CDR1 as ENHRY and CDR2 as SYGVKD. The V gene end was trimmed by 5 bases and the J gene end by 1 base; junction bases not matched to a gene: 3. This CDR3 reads CAISYLAGGTDTQYF. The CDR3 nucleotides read TGTGCCATCAGTTACCTAGCGGGGGGCACAGATACGCAGTATTTT.